The rows below give T cell receptor beta chains drawn from one sample of a study of control samples from healthy donors and cancer patients. Libraries were prepared by immunoSEQ multiplex PCR; TCRdb keeps only in-frame clonotypes and omits some of them. The listing contains about 210,000 clones. The sequencing sample was made of blood. These receptors were obtained from a woman aged 25 to 39 in good health. CDR3s include the opening cysteine and the closing phenylalanine or tryptophan. Fields, in order: D gene, V gene, J gene, CDR3 DNA, CDR3 protein. A D gene is named only where the DNA matches it firmly.

NA	TRBV10-1	TRBJ1-1	TGCGCCAGCAGGGCGGACCACATGAACACTGAAGCTTTCTTT	CASRADHMNTEAFF
NA	TRBV4-3	TRBJ2-7	TGCGCCAGCAGCCCAAATCGCGGACTGTACTACGAGCAGTACTTC	CASSPNRGLYYEQYF
NA	TRBV7-9	TRBJ1-2	TGTGCCAGCAGCTTAGAGGATAGATATGGCTACACCTTC	CASSLEDRYGYTF
NA	TRBV7-2	TRBJ2-2	TGTGCCAGCAGCTTAGTCCCCAGCGGCGAGGGCACCGGGGAGCTGTTTTTT	CASSLVPSGEGTGELFF
NA	TRBV27	TRBJ1-2	TGTGCCAGCAGCCTGAGACAGTACTATGGCTACACCTTC	CASSLRQYYGYTF
NA	TRBV7-9	TRBJ2-5	TGTGCCAGCAGCCCGCAAGAGACCCAGTACTTC	CASSPQETQYF
TRBD1	TRBV12-5	TRBJ1-1	TGTGCTAGTCGCCGGGACAGGCCCCCTGGGGGGTCTGAAGCTTTCTTT	CASRRDRPPGGSEAFF
NA	TRBV5-1	TRBJ2-1	TGCGCCAGCATGGACAGCTCCTACAATGAGCAGTTCTTC	CASMDSSYNEQFF
NA	TRBV5-8	TRBJ2-5	TGTGCCAGCAGCTTGTCAGGGAATAGAGGGGAGACCCAGTACTTC	CASSLSGNRGETQYF
NA	TRBV10-2	TRBJ1-1	TGCGCCAGCGCATTGGCAGGGAACACTGAAGCTTTCTTT	CASALAGNTEAFF
TRBD1	TRBV5-8	TRBJ2-7	TGTGCCGGCAGCTTGACAGGGGTTTCCTACGAGCAGTACTTC	CAGSLTGVSYEQYF
NA	TRBV5-1	TRBJ2-7	TGCGCCAGCGCCCGGGACTTAACCTACGAGCAGTACTTC	CASARDLTYEQYF
NA	TRBV7-2	TRBJ2-5	TGTGCCAGCAGCTCCTACCAAGAGACCCAGTACTTC	CASSSYQETQYF
NA	TRBV29-1	TRBJ2-7	TGCAGCGTTGCGAAGGGTGGGGAGCAGTACTTC	CSVAKGGEQYF
NA	TRBV2	TRBJ2-7	TGTGCCAGCAGTGAACAAGAGTACGAGCAGTACTTC	CASSEQEYEQYF
TRBD1	TRBV28	TRBJ1-2	TGTGCCAGCAGTAAGACAGGGGCCTATGGCTACACCTTC	CASSKTGAYGYTF
NA	TRBV5-4	TRBJ2-5	TGTGCCAGCAGCACCAGAGAGACCCAGTACTTC	CASSTRETQYF
NA	TRBV6-1	TRBJ1-3	TGTGCCAGCAGTGATTTAGGGTGGGGAGGAAACACCATATATTTT	CASSDLGWGGNTIYF
TRBD1	TRBV11-2	TRBJ1-2	TGTGCCAGCAGCTTATACAGGGGTCATGGCTACACCTTC	CASSLYRGHGYTF
TRBD1	TRBV6-5	TRBJ2-7	TGTGCCAGCACTCCACCTGGGACAGGGGGCTACGAGCAGTACTTC	CASTPPGTGGYEQYF
NA	TRBV28	TRBJ1-2	TGTGCCAGCAGTGTCCGACAGGCCTCCCTGGGTGGCTACACCTTC	CASSVRQASLGGYTF
NA	TRBV12-3/TRBV12-4	TRBJ1-6	TGTGCCAGCAGTTTGAATTCACCCCTCCACTTT	CASSLNSPLHF
TRBD2	TRBV7-6	TRBJ2-5	TGTGCCAGCAGCTTACACCTAGCGGGGGACCCGAGGGAAGCCCAGTACTTC	CASSLHLAGDPREAQYF
NA	TRBV7-9	TRBJ2-1	TGTGCCAGCAGCTCTCTATCGGCGGGGAATGGTGATGAGCAGTTCTTC	CASSSLSAGNGDEQFF